The rows below give T cell receptor beta chains drawn from one sample of a study of shared clonotypes between healthy human individuals. Sequencing used immunoSEQ multiplex PCR; TCRdb keeps in-frame clones, though not all of them. The data hold a few million clones, with 95% observed a single time. Sequenced sample: naive CD4+ T cells sorted from blood. These receptors all stem from a man between 18 and 35 years old in good health. Each CDR3 is given with its conserved first and last residue. D genes are given only for firm matches. Clone size is stated in some rows and not others, as once, few, many or a class when expanded.

cdr3_aa: CASSSNSPLHF; cdr3_nt: TGTGCCAGCAGCTCGAATTCACCCCTCCACTTT; cdr3_length: 11; j_call: TRBJ1-6; d_call: .; clone_size: .; v_call: TRBV5-8
cdr3_aa: CASSPGPPPSKLFF; cdr3_nt: TGTGCCAGCTCGCCCGGGCCCCCACCATCAAAACTGTTTTTT; cdr3_length: 14; j_call: TRBJ1-4; d_call: .; clone_size: .; v_call: TRBV18
cdr3_aa: CASSTTGTSGRQQYF; cdr3_nt: TGTGCCAGTAGTACAACCGGGACTAGCGGGAGACAGCAGTACTTC; cdr3_length: 15; j_call: TRBJ2-7; d_call: TRBD2; clone_size: .; v_call: TRBV19
cdr3_aa: CASSWGGGAYNEQFF; cdr3_nt: TGTGCCAGCAGTTGGGGCGGGGGGGCTTACAATGAGCAGTTCTTC; cdr3_length: 15; j_call: TRBJ2-1; d_call: TRBD2; clone_size: .; v_call: TRBV27
cdr3_aa: CASSYGQPYGYTF; cdr3_nt: TGTGCCAGCAGTTACGGGCAGCCCTATGGCTACACCTTC; cdr3_length: 13; j_call: TRBJ1-2; d_call: .; clone_size: .; v_call: TRBV6-6
cdr3_aa: CASSLSGTSGTSADTQYF; cdr3_nt: TGTGCCAGCAGCTTATCCGGGACTAGCGGGACGTCCGCAGATACGCAGTATTTT; cdr3_length: 18; j_call: TRBJ2-3; d_call: TRBD2; clone_size: .; v_call: TRBV7-2
cdr3_aa: CASSFNRNTEAFF; cdr3_nt: TGTGCCAGCAGCTTTAACAGGAACACTGAAGCTTTCTTT; cdr3_length: 13; j_call: TRBJ1-1; d_call: .; clone_size: .; v_call: TRBV5-6
cdr3_aa: CASSFSSGSETQYF; cdr3_nt: TGTGCCAGCAGCTTCTCTAGCGGTTCGGAGACCCAGTACTTC; cdr3_length: 14; j_call: TRBJ2-5; d_call: TRBD2; clone_size: .; v_call: TRBV13
cdr3_aa: CASNGLGNTIYF; cdr3_nt: TGTGCCAGCAATGGGTTAGGAAACACCATATATTTT; cdr3_length: 12; j_call: TRBJ1-3; d_call: .; clone_size: few; v_call: TRBV6-1
cdr3_aa: CASSPGTGMNQPQHF; cdr3_nt: TGTGCCAGCAGCCCGGGGACAGGGATGAATCAGCCCCAGCATTTT; cdr3_length: 15; j_call: TRBJ1-5; d_call: TRBD1; clone_size: .; v_call: TRBV5-4
cdr3_aa: CASSLSGWPFQVAYNEQFF; cdr3_nt: TGTGCCAGCAGTTTATCGGGGTGGCCTTTCCAGGTAGCCTACAATGAGCAGTTCTTC; cdr3_length: 19; j_call: TRBJ2-1; d_call: .; clone_size: .; v_call: TRBV27
cdr3_aa: CAWSLDRGGTEAFF; cdr3_nt: TGTGCCTGGAGTCTTGACAGGGGGGGCACTGAAGCTTTCTTT; cdr3_length: 14; j_call: TRBJ1-1; d_call: TRBD1; clone_size: .; v_call: TRBV30
cdr3_aa: CAWSHSDSNQPQHF; cdr3_nt: TGTGCCTGGAGTCATTCCGATTCCAATCAGCCCCAGCATTTT; cdr3_length: 14; j_call: TRBJ1-5; d_call: .; clone_size: .; v_call: TRBV30
cdr3_aa: CASSGGGLRVDTQYF; cdr3_nt: TGTGCCAGCAGCGGAGGGGGACTCAGAGTCGATACGCAGTATTTT; cdr3_length: 15; j_call: TRBJ2-3; d_call: .; clone_size: .; v_call: TRBV9
cdr3_aa: CSVQTVLNTEAFF; cdr3_nt: TGCAGCGTCCAAACAGTCCTGAACACTGAAGCTTTCTTT; cdr3_length: 13; j_call: TRBJ1-1; d_call: .; clone_size: .; v_call: TRBV29-1
cdr3_aa: CASSPLAPNTGELFF; cdr3_nt: TGTGCCAGCAGCCCACTAGCCCCGAACACCGGGGAGCTGTTTTTT; cdr3_length: 15; j_call: TRBJ2-2; d_call: .; clone_size: .; v_call: TRBV7-3
cdr3_aa: CSAGGSDTQYF; cdr3_nt: TGCAGTGCGGGGGGCTCAGATACGCAGTATTTT; cdr3_length: 11; j_call: TRBJ2-3; d_call: .; clone_size: .; v_call: TRBV20-1
cdr3_aa: CASSEAQGPAALGKTQYF; cdr3_nt: TGTGCCAGCAGTGAGGCACAGGGGCCCGCCGCCCTGGGAAAGACCCAGTACTTC; cdr3_length: 18; j_call: TRBJ2-5; d_call: TRBD1; clone_size: .; v_call: TRBV6-1
cdr3_aa: CASSDTKASDSPLHF; cdr3_nt: TGTGCCAGCAGCGATACAAAGGCATCTGATTCACCCCTCCACTTT; cdr3_length: 15; j_call: TRBJ1-6; d_call: .; clone_size: .; v_call: TRBV25-1
cdr3_aa: CASSPGLITGELFF; cdr3_nt: TGCGCCAGCAGCCCCGGACTCATCACCGGGGAGCTGTTTTTT; cdr3_length: 14; j_call: TRBJ2-2; d_call: .; clone_size: .; v_call: TRBV4-1
cdr3_aa: CASSLGQGAHEKLFF; cdr3_nt: TGCGCCAGCAGCTTGGGACAGGGGGCTCATGAAAAACTGTTTTTT; cdr3_length: 15; j_call: TRBJ1-4; d_call: TRBD1; clone_size: .; v_call: TRBV5-1
cdr3_aa: CASSPRGATNEKLFF; cdr3_nt: TGTGCCAGCAGCCCCAGGGGAGCAACTAATGAAAAACTGTTTTTT; cdr3_length: 15; j_call: TRBJ1-4; d_call: .; clone_size: .; v_call: TRBV7-8
cdr3_aa: CASSPSGLADWDSTGELFF; cdr3_nt: TGCGCCAGCAGCCCCTCGGGACTAGCGGACTGGGATAGTACCGGGGAGCTGTTTTTT; cdr3_length: 19; j_call: TRBJ2-2; d_call: TRBD2; clone_size: once; v_call: TRBV4-3
cdr3_aa: CASSLGNANEQFF; cdr3_nt: TGTGCCAGCAGCTTAGGGAATGCCAATGAGCAGTTCTTC; cdr3_length: 13; j_call: TRBJ2-1; d_call: .; clone_size: .; v_call: TRBV7-2
cdr3_aa: CAISVQGQNTGELFF; cdr3_nt: TGTGCCATCAGTGTGCAGGGACAGAACACCGGGGAGCTGTTTTTT; cdr3_length: 15; j_call: TRBJ2-2; d_call: .; clone_size: .; v_call: TRBV10-3
cdr3_aa: CASSQDRTSGAQETQYF; cdr3_nt: TGTGCCAGCAGCCAAGATCGGACTAGCGGTGCTCAAGAGACCCAGTACTTC; cdr3_length: 17; j_call: TRBJ2-5; d_call: TRBD2; clone_size: .; v_call: TRBV4-2
cdr3_aa: CASSFGGSYSGANVLTF; cdr3_nt: TGTGCCAGCAGCTTCGGGGGTTCGTACTCTGGGGCCAACGTCCTGACTTTC; cdr3_length: 17; j_call: TRBJ2-6; d_call: .; clone_size: .; v_call: TRBV5-4
cdr3_aa: CASSYGTTHNEQFF; cdr3_nt: TGTGCCAGCAGTTACGGGACTACCCACAATGAGCAGTTCTTC; cdr3_length: 14; j_call: TRBJ2-1; d_call: TRBD2; clone_size: .; v_call: TRBV6-5
cdr3_aa: CASSYTLQGAGSPLHF; cdr3_nt: TGTGCCAGCAGTTACACCCTACAGGGGGCGGGTTCACCCCTCCACTTT; cdr3_length: 16; j_call: TRBJ1-6; d_call: TRBD1; clone_size: .; v_call: TRBV6-5
cdr3_aa: CASSEDRGRETQYF; cdr3_nt: TGTGCCAGCAGCGAGGACAGGGGAAGAGAGACCCAGTACTTC; cdr3_length: 14; j_call: TRBJ2-5; d_call: TRBD1; clone_size: .; v_call: TRBV13
cdr3_aa: CASSLGRTGELFF; cdr3_nt: TGTGCCAGCAGTTTAGGCAGGACCGGGGAGCTGTTTTTT; cdr3_length: 13; j_call: TRBJ2-2; d_call: .; clone_size: .; v_call: TRBV28
cdr3_aa: CASSLALGTGSYEQYF; cdr3_nt: TGCGCCAGCAGCTTGGCCCTCGGGACAGGCTCCTACGAGCAGTACTTC; cdr3_length: 16; j_call: TRBJ2-7; d_call: TRBD1; clone_size: .; v_call: TRBV5-1
cdr3_aa: CATSMGGGELFF; cdr3_nt: TGTGCCACCAGCATGGGGGGCGGGGAGCTGTTTTTT; cdr3_length: 12; j_call: TRBJ2-2; d_call: .; clone_size: .; v_call: TRBV15
cdr3_aa: CAIKDSFSDEQYF; cdr3_nt: TGTGCCATCAAAGACTCTTTTTCGGACGAGCAGTACTTC; cdr3_length: 13; j_call: TRBJ2-7; d_call: .; clone_size: .; v_call: TRBV10-3
cdr3_aa: CASYGLAGETQYF; cdr3_nt: TGTGCCAGCTACGGACTAGCGGGAGAGACCCAGTACTTC; cdr3_length: 13; j_call: TRBJ2-5; d_call: TRBD2; clone_size: .; v_call: TRBV2
cdr3_aa: CASSLVRSLTYEQYF; cdr3_nt: TGTGCCAGCAGCCTTGTTAGGTCCTTAACCTACGAGCAGTACTTC; cdr3_length: 15; j_call: TRBJ2-7; d_call: .; clone_size: .; v_call: TRBV28
cdr3_aa: CASSHGTALDGYTF; cdr3_nt: TGTGCCAGCAGCCACGGGACAGCGCTGGATGGCTACACCTTC; cdr3_length: 14; j_call: TRBJ1-2; d_call: TRBD1; clone_size: .; v_call: TRBV7-8
cdr3_aa: CAISGRQVSSGANVLTF; cdr3_nt: TGTGCCATCAGTGGACGCCAGGTGAGCTCTGGGGCCAACGTCCTGACTTTC; cdr3_length: 17; j_call: TRBJ2-6; d_call: .; clone_size: .; v_call: TRBV10-3
cdr3_aa: CATSRTSGTQETQYF; cdr3_nt: TGTGCCACCAGCAGGACTAGCGGGACCCAAGAGACCCAGTACTTC; cdr3_length: 15; j_call: TRBJ2-5; d_call: TRBD2; clone_size: .; v_call: TRBV15
cdr3_aa: CASSYQGGQHF; cdr3_nt: TGTGCCAGCAGTTACCAGGGGGGGCAGCATTTT; cdr3_length: 11; j_call: TRBJ1-5; d_call: TRBD1; clone_size: .; v_call: TRBV28
cdr3_aa: CASSGTGGGTEAFF; cdr3_nt: TGCGCCAGCAGCGGGACAGGGGGAGGCACTGAAGCTTTCTTT; cdr3_length: 14; j_call: TRBJ1-1; d_call: TRBD1; clone_size: .; v_call: TRBV10-2